A selection of T cell receptor beta chains follows, all from one sample in a study of OX40 agonist ivuxolimab in advanced cancers. TCRdb's copy holds only in-frame clones and misses some; the assay was immunoSEQ multiplex PCR. The sample includes about 55,000 clones, 80% seen only once; the top ten take 4% to 5%. The sample was CD4+ or CD8+ T cells sorted from blood, taken in a trial of the OX40 agonist ivuxolimab. The receptors derive from an adult with an advanced solid tumor such as melanoma, head and neck, liver or kidney cancer. CDR3s include the opening cysteine and the closing phenylalanine or tryptophan. Each record gives: clone size, V gene, J gene, CDR3 length, D gene, CDR3 protein, CDR3 DNA. D genes are given only for firm matches. Clone size is not always given. Where it is, it says once, few, many or a class for expanded clones.

clone size: once
V gene: TRBV7-9
J gene: TRBJ2-6
CDR3 length: 17
D gene: TRBD1
CDR3 protein: CASSPGQVGPGANVLTF
CDR3 DNA: TGTGCCAGCAGCCCCGGACAGGTGGGGCCTGGGGCCAACGTCCTGACTTTC

clone size: few
V gene: TRBV5-1
J gene: TRBJ2-3
CDR3 length: 14
D gene: -
CDR3 protein: CASSLRLDTDTQYF
CDR3 DNA: TGCGCCAGCAGCTTGAGGTTAGACACAGATACGCAGTATTTT

clone size: -
V gene: TRBV4-1
J gene: TRBJ2-5
CDR3 length: 15
D gene: -
CDR3 protein: CASSQDRVAIETQYF
CDR3 DNA: TGCGCCAGCAGCCAAGATCGTGTAGCGATAGAGACCCAGTACTTC

clone size: -
V gene: TRBV28
J gene: TRBJ2-3
CDR3 length: 20
D gene: TRBD2
CDR3 protein: CASSLVPGLASGVSTDTQYF
CDR3 DNA: TGTGCCAGCAGTTTAGTGCCAGGGTTGGCTAGCGGGGTAAGCACAGATACGCAGTATTTT

clone size: -
V gene: TRBV5-1
J gene: TRBJ1-1
CDR3 length: 14
D gene: TRBD1
CDR3 protein: CASSRGDRGTEAFF
CDR3 DNA: TGCGCCAGCAGCAGAGGGGACAGGGGCACTGAAGCTTTCTTT

clone size: -
V gene: TRBV7-2
J gene: TRBJ2-1
CDR3 length: 12
D gene: -
CDR3 protein: CASSFTRAEQFF
CDR3 DNA: TGTGCCAGCAGCTTTACTCGCGCTGAGCAGTTCTTC

clone size: -
V gene: TRBV27
J gene: TRBJ2-1
CDR3 length: 13
D gene: -
CDR3 protein: CASSLPYGNEQFF
CDR3 DNA: TGTGCCAGCAGTTTACCCTATGGTAATGAGCAGTTCTTC

clone size: -
V gene: TRBV5-1
J gene: TRBJ2-5
CDR3 length: 14
D gene: -
CDR3 protein: CASSRGGVGETQYF
CDR3 DNA: TGCGCCAGCAGCCGAGGAGGGGTGGGGGAGACCCAGTACTTC

clone size: few
V gene: TRBV7-2
J gene: TRBJ2-3
CDR3 length: 15
D gene: -
CDR3 protein: CASSLARGNTDTQYF
CDR3 DNA: TGTGCCAGCAGCTTAGCGCGCGGGAACACAGATACGCAGTATTTT

clone size: -
V gene: TRBV7-9
J gene: TRBJ2-3
CDR3 length: 16
D gene: TRBD1
CDR3 protein: CASSLVGQGSTDTQYF
CDR3 DNA: TGTGCCAGCAGCTTAGTAGGACAGGGAAGCACAGATACGCAGTATTTT

clone size: -
V gene: TRBV11-2
J gene: TRBJ1-2
CDR3 length: 13
D gene: -
CDR3 protein: CASSPHTNYGYTF
CDR3 DNA: TGTGCCAGCAGTCCACACACGAACTATGGCTACACCTTC

clone size: -
V gene: TRBV4-1
J gene: TRBJ1-2
CDR3 length: 14
D gene: -
CDR3 protein: CASTRGEGDYGYTF
CDR3 DNA: TGCGCCAGCACCAGAGGGGAAGGGGACTATGGCTACACCTTC

clone size: -
V gene: TRBV6-5
J gene: TRBJ1-1
CDR3 length: 15
D gene: TRBD1
CDR3 protein: CASSYSRQGGTEAFF
CDR3 DNA: TGTGCCAGCAGTTACTCGAGACAGGGAGGGACTGAAGCTTTCTTT

clone size: -
V gene: TRBV10-3
J gene: TRBJ2-1
CDR3 length: 12
D gene: -
CDR3 protein: CAISGGNNEQFF
CDR3 DNA: TGTGCCATCAGCGGCGGGAACAATGAGCAGTTCTTC

clone size: once
V gene: TRBV7-9
J gene: TRBJ2-7
CDR3 length: 12
D gene: -
CDR3 protein: CASSSGMLKQYF
CDR3 DNA: TGTGCCAGCAGCTCCGGGATGTTGAAGCAGTACTTC

clone size: -
V gene: TRBV27
J gene: TRBJ2-1
CDR3 length: 14
D gene: TRBD2
CDR3 protein: CASRGGGSYNEQFF
CDR3 DNA: TGTGCCAGCAGGGGCGGGGGGAGCTACAATGAGCAGTTCTTC

clone size: -
V gene: TRBV5-1
J gene: TRBJ1-1
CDR3 length: 15
D gene: TRBD1
CDR3 protein: CASSLGDRGPDEAFF
CDR3 DNA: TGCGCCAGCAGCTTGGGAGACAGGGGGCCCGATGAAGCTTTCTTT

clone size: -
V gene: TRBV5-4
J gene: TRBJ2-7
CDR3 length: 11
D gene: -
CDR3 protein: CASSFNREQYF
CDR3 DNA: TGTGCCAGCAGCTTCAACCGCGAGCAGTACTTC

clone size: -
V gene: TRBV6-1
J gene: TRBJ1-4
CDR3 length: 15
D gene: TRBD1
CDR3 protein: CASSEKGTGGWKLFF
CDR3 DNA: TGTGCCAGCAGTGAAAAAGGGACAGGGGGATGGAAACTGTTTTTT

clone size: -
V gene: TRBV28
J gene: TRBJ2-7
CDR3 length: 12
D gene: TRBD1
CDR3 protein: CASSLGTGEQYF
CDR3 DNA: TGTGCCAGCAGTTTAGGGACAGGCGAGCAGTACTTC

clone size: -
V gene: TRBV6-6
J gene: TRBJ2-7
CDR3 length: 14
D gene: TRBD1
CDR3 protein: CASSSETGNLRGYF
CDR3 DNA: TGTGCCAGCAGTTCTGAGACAGGGAACCTACGGGGGTACTTC

clone size: -
V gene: TRBV10-1
J gene: TRBJ2-2
CDR3 length: 15
D gene: TRBD2
CDR3 protein: CASSDVAGGTGELFF
CDR3 DNA: TGCGCCAGCAGTGATGTAGCGGGAGGCACCGGGGAGCTGTTTTTT

clone size: -
V gene: TRBV27
J gene: TRBJ2-7
CDR3 length: 13
D gene: TRBD1
CDR3 protein: CASRPQGGHEQYF
CDR3 DNA: TGTGCCAGCCGGCCACAGGGGGGCCACGAGCAGTACTTC

clone size: -
V gene: TRBV27
J gene: TRBJ1-5
CDR3 length: 14
D gene: -
CDR3 protein: CASSLRGLNQPQHF
CDR3 DNA: TGTGCCAGCAGTTTAAGGGGATTGAATCAGCCCCAGCATTTT

clone size: -
V gene: TRBV5-1
J gene: TRBJ1-4
CDR3 length: 15
D gene: -
CDR3 protein: CASSSARQVDEKLFF
CDR3 DNA: TGCGCCAGCAGCTCTGCCAGACAAGTGGATGAAAAACTGTTTTTT

clone size: -
V gene: TRBV5-1
J gene: TRBJ2-1
CDR3 length: 15
D gene: TRBD1
CDR3 protein: CASSQGQGSYNEQFF
CDR3 DNA: TGCGCCAGCAGCCAGGGACAGGGCTCCTACAATGAGCAGTTCTTC

clone size: -
V gene: TRBV11-2
J gene: TRBJ2-5
CDR3 length: 14
D gene: TRBD2
CDR3 protein: CASSFLQRGETQYF
CDR3 DNA: TGTGCCAGCAGCTTCCTACAGCGGGGAGAGACCCAGTACTTC

clone size: -
V gene: TRBV5-1
J gene: TRBJ1-1
CDR3 length: 15
D gene: TRBD1
CDR3 protein: CASSFIDRASTEAFF
CDR3 DNA: TGCGCCAGCAGCTTCATCGACAGGGCGAGCACTGAAGCTTTCTTT

clone size: -
V gene: TRBV28
J gene: TRBJ1-5
CDR3 length: 17
D gene: -
CDR3 protein: CASSLWGGGRINQPQHF
CDR3 DNA: TGTGCCAGCAGTTTATGGGGAGGAGGGAGGATCAATCAGCCCCAGCATTTT

clone size: -
V gene: TRBV5-1
J gene: TRBJ1-4
CDR3 length: 17
D gene: -
CDR3 protein: CASTYGPRIDSNEKLFF
CDR3 DNA: TGCGCCAGCACCTATGGGCCCAGAATAGACTCTAATGAAAAACTGTTTTTT

clone size: -
V gene: TRBV19
J gene: TRBJ1-3
CDR3 length: 14
D gene: TRBD1
CDR3 protein: CASKDRGDGNTIYF
CDR3 DNA: TGTGCCAGTAAGGACAGGGGAGACGGAAACACCATATATTTT

clone size: -
V gene: TRBV19
J gene: TRBJ1-6
CDR3 length: 16
D gene: -
CDR3 protein: CASSRHDRAHNSPLHF
CDR3 DNA: TGTGCCAGTAGCCGGCACGATAGAGCCCATAATTCACCCCTCCACTTT

clone size: few
V gene: TRBV5-8
J gene: TRBJ2-7
CDR3 length: 18
D gene: -
CDR3 protein: CASSLSWIGDRSRYEQYF
CDR3 DNA: TGTGCCAGCAGCTTGTCCTGGATAGGAGACCGCAGCCGATACGAGCAGTACTTC

clone size: -
V gene: TRBV29-1
J gene: TRBJ1-1
CDR3 length: 13
D gene: -
CDR3 protein: CSAPGRLNTEAFF
CDR3 DNA: TGCAGCGCTCCGGGACGCTTGAACACTGAAGCTTTCTTT

clone size: once
V gene: TRBV2
J gene: TRBJ2-1
CDR3 length: 13
D gene: -
CDR3 protein: CASRPDSYNEQFF
CDR3 DNA: TGTGCCAGCAGACCGGACAGTTACAATGAGCAGTTCTTC

clone size: -
V gene: TRBV4-1
J gene: TRBJ1-2
CDR3 length: 15
D gene: -
CDR3 protein: CASSQDGQPAYGYTF
CDR3 DNA: TGCGCCAGCAGCCAAGACGGACAGCCAGCCTATGGCTACACCTTC

clone size: -
V gene: TRBV27
J gene: TRBJ2-1
CDR3 length: 15
D gene: TRBD2
CDR3 protein: CASSTETSVYNEQFF
CDR3 DNA: TGTGCCAGCAGTACGGAGACTAGCGTCTACAATGAGCAGTTCTTC

clone size: -
V gene: TRBV27
J gene: TRBJ1-1
CDR3 length: 14
D gene: TRBD1
CDR3 protein: CASSLSDRGLEAFF
CDR3 DNA: TGTGCCAGCAGTTTATCGGACAGGGGGCTTGAAGCTTTCTTT

clone size: -
V gene: TRBV18
J gene: TRBJ2-2
CDR3 length: 16
D gene: -
CDR3 protein: CASSPQTQGVTGELFF
CDR3 DNA: TGTGCCAGCTCACCACAAACACAGGGTGTAACCGGGGAGCTGTTTTTT

clone size: -
V gene: TRBV4-3
J gene: TRBJ1-1
CDR3 length: 13
D gene: -
CDR3 protein: CASSRRPGVRAFF
CDR3 DNA: TGCGCCAGCAGCCGCCGTCCGGGCGTACGAGCTTTCTTT

clone size: -
V gene: TRBV18
J gene: TRBJ2-7
CDR3 length: 12
D gene: -
CDR3 protein: CASSTDRYEQYF
CDR3 DNA: TGTGCCAGCTCAACGGACAGATACGAGCAGTACTTC

clone size: once
V gene: TRBV19
J gene: TRBJ1-3
CDR3 length: 15
D gene: -
CDR3 protein: CASSTTVSSGNTIYF
CDR3 DNA: TGTGCCAGTAGTACGACGGTGAGCTCTGGAAACACCATATATTTT

clone size: -
V gene: TRBV15
J gene: TRBJ2-2
CDR3 length: 15
D gene: -
CDR3 protein: CATRKTKGGSGELFF
CDR3 DNA: TGTGCCACCAGGAAAACGAAGGGGGGGAGCGGGGAGCTGTTTTTT

clone size: -
V gene: TRBV18
J gene: TRBJ1-3
CDR3 length: 17
D gene: -
CDR3 protein: CASSPRTGLLSGNTIYF
CDR3 DNA: TGTGCCAGCTCACCACGTACAGGACTGCTCTCTGGAAACACCATATATTTT

clone size: -
V gene: TRBV28
J gene: TRBJ2-5
CDR3 length: 15
D gene: TRBD1
CDR3 protein: CASRPDRGIRQTQYF
CDR3 DNA: TGTGCCAGCAGACCCGACAGGGGAATCAGGCAGACCCAGTACTTC

clone size: -
V gene: TRBV5-1
J gene: TRBJ2-7
CDR3 length: 17
D gene: TRBD2
CDR3 protein: CASSLGGLAGGTYEQYF
CDR3 DNA: TGCGCCAGCAGCTTGGGAGGACTAGCGGGAGGGACCTACGAGCAGTACTTC

clone size: -
V gene: TRBV6-5
J gene: TRBJ1-5
CDR3 length: 15
D gene: TRBD1
CDR3 protein: CASSTRTGLNQPQHF
CDR3 DNA: TGTGCCAGCAGTACTCGGACAGGGTTGAATCAGCCCCAGCATTTT

clone size: -
V gene: TRBV7-2
J gene: TRBJ2-5
CDR3 length: 13
D gene: -
CDR3 protein: CASSPTGTETQYF
CDR3 DNA: TGTGCCAGCAGCCCCACAGGGACAGAGACCCAGTACTTC

clone size: -
V gene: TRBV6-1
J gene: TRBJ1-1
CDR3 length: 12
D gene: -
CDR3 protein: CATNYRDTEAFF
CDR3 DNA: TGTGCCACTAATTACAGGGACACTGAAGCTTTCTTT

clone size: -
V gene: TRBV5-1
J gene: TRBJ2-7
CDR3 length: 15
D gene: TRBD1
CDR3 protein: CASSFEDRASYEQYF
CDR3 DNA: TGCGCCAGCAGCTTCGAGGACAGGGCATCCTACGAGCAGTACTTC

clone size: -
V gene: TRBV5-5
J gene: TRBJ1-3
CDR3 length: 15
D gene: -
CDR3 protein: CASSLWGNDGNTIYF
CDR3 DNA: TGTGCCAGCAGCTTGTGGGGGAATGATGGAAACACCATATATTTT

clone size: -
V gene: TRBV7-8
J gene: TRBJ1-3
CDR3 length: 17
D gene: -
CDR3 protein: CASSLGRLGSSGNTIYF
CDR3 DNA: TGTGCCAGCAGCTTAGGGCGCCTGGGGTCCTCTGGAAACACCATATATTTT